The T cell receptor (beta chain) under discussion was sequenced for a study of shared clonotypes between healthy human individuals. Points from the study as a whole: In a few donors, roughly 5.2% of naive CD4 clonotypes appeared in common. Clonotypes which were not shared had lower generation probabilities than clonotypes that all four donors shared. Only blood was sampled; tissue repertoires likely differ.

Note on this clone: The target antigen is unknown.

Sequencing used immunoSEQ multiplex PCR; TCRdb keeps in-frame clones, though not all of them. This sample has about 2.4 million clones; 85% to 95% occur once, and the top ten carry roughly 0.14%. The germline V gene has CDR1 SNHLY and CDR2 FYNNEI. CDR3 length: 13 amino acids. V was trimmed by 7 bases and J by 1 base, leaving 8 bases between them. The sequence was obtained from a young man in good health. Specimen: naive CD4+ T cells sorted from blood. Subset here: CD45RA+ positively selected. This rearrangement joins TRBV2 to TRBJ1-5; no reliable D call. CDR3: CASTPQSNQPQHF. The CDR3, as DNA: TGTGCCAGCACACCCCAAAGCAATCAGCCCCAGCATTTT.